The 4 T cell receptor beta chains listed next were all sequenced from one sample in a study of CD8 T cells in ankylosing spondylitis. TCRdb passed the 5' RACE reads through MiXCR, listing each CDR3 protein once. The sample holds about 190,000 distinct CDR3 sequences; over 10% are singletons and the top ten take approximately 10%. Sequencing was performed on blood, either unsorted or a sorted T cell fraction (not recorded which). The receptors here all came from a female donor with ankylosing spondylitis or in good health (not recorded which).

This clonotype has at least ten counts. CDR3 coding DNA: TGTGCCAGCAGCTACGGGGAGCAGTTCTTC. Its protein product is CASSYGEQFF. The chain carries TRBV12-3 or TRBV12-4 and TRBJ2-1, with D uncertain. This CDR3 spans 10 amino acids. V lost 6 bases and J 10 bases, leaving 7 bases between the germline ends.

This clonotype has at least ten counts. CDR3 DNA sequence: TGTGCCAGCAGCCGGGACTCCCTTTTAGAGACGCAGTATTTT. It is translated as CASSRDSLLETQYF. This rearrangement joins TRBV7-2 to TRBJ2-3; a weak D match, TRBD2 (6 bases). V was trimmed by 5 bases and J by 9 bases, leaving 18 bases between them. In germline, CDR1 is SGHTA, CDR2 FQGNSA. CDR3 length equals 14 residues.

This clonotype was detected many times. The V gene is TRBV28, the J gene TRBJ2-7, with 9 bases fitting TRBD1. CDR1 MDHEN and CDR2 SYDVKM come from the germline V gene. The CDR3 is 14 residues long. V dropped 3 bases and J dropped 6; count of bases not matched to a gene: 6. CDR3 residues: CASSFWDRVREQYF. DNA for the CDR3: TGTGCCAGCAGTTTTTGGGACAGGGTACGCGAGCAGTACTTC.

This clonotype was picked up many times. The CDR3 spells CASSLGTEETQYF. The CDR3 DNA follows: TGTGCCAGCAGTCTCGGGACAGAAGAGACCCAGTACTTC. The gene calls are TRBV12-3 or TRBV12-4 and TRBJ2-5, with 7 bases lining up with TRBD1. CDR3 length: 13 amino acids. Losses at the gene ends were 5 bases for V and 3 bases for J; bases not matched to a gene: 3.